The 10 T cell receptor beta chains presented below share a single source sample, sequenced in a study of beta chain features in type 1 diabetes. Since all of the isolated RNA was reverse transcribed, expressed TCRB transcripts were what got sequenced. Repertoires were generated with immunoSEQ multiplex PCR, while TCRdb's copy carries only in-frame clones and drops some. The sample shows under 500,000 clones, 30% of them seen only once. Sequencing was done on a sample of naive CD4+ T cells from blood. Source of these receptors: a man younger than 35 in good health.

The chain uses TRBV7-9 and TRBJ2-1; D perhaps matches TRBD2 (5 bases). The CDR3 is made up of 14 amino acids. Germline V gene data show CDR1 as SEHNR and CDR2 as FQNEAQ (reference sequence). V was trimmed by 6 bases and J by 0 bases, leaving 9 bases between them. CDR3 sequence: CASRSGNSYNEQFF. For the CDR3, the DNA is TGTGCCAGCAGGTCCGGGAACTCCTACAATGAGCAGTTCTTC.

The chain's CDR3 is CASSPAGDGSYEQYF. In DNA form, the CDR3 reads TGTGCCAGCAGCCCCGCCGGGGACGGATCCTACGAGCAGTACTTC. The V call is TRBV7-9, the J call TRBJ2-7; either TRBD1 or TRBD2 may supply D (5 bases each). Per the germline V gene, CDR1 is SEHNR and CDR2 is FQNEAQ (reference sequence). Trimming removed 5 bases from V and 1 base from J, with 15 bases in between. The CDR3 spans 15 residues. Combining the CDR3 with reference TRBV7-9 and TRBJ2-7 gives the whole variable domain DTGVSQNPRHKITKRGQNVTFRCDPISEHNRLYWYRQTLGQGPEFLTYFQNEAQLEKSRLLSDRFSAERPKGSFSTLEIQRTEQGDSAMYLCASSPAGDGSYEQYFGPGTRLTVT.

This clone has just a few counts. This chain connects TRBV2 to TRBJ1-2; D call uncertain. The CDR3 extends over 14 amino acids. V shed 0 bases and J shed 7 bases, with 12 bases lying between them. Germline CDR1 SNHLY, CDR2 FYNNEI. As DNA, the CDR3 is TGTGCCAGCAGTGAAGCGCGTGGGTTCGCTGGCTACACCTTC. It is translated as CASSEARGFAGYTF.

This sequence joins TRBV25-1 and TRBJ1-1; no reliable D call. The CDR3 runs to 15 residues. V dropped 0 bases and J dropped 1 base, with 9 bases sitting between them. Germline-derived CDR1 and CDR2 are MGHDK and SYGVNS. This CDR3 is CASSEYRAGNTEAFF. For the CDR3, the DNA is TGTGCCAGCAGTGAATATAGGGCAGGGAACACTGAAGCTTTCTTT.

The CDR3 region is CAWSLDRANQPQHF. In nucleotides, the CDR3 is TGTGCCTGGAGCCTGGACAGGGCAAATCAGCCCCAGCATTTT. The gene calls are TRBV30 and TRBJ1-5; 8 bases map to TRBD1. Germline V gene data show CDR1 as GTSNPN and CDR2 as SVGIG (reference sequence). CDR3 length equals 14 residues. After removal of 3 bases from V and 4 bases from J, the junction contained 5 bases not matched to a gene.

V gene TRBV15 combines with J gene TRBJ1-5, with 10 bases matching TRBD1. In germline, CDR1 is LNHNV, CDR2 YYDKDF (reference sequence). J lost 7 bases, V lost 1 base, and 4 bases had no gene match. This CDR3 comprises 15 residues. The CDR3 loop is CATSRVWDRGQPQHF. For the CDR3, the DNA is TGTGCCACCAGCAGAGTTTGGGACAGGGGCCAGCCCCAGCATTTT.

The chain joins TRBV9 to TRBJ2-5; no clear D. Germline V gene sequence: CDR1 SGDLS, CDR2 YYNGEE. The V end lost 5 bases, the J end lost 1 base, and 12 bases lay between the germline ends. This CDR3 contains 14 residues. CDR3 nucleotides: TGTGCCAGCAGTAGGGCCGGCGTCCAAGAGACCCAGTACTTC. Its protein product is CASSRAGVQETQYF.

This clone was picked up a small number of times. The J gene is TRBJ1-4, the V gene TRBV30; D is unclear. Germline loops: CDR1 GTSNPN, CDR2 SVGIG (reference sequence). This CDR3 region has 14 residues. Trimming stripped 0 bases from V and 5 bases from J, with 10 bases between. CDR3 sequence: CAWSVKGENEKLFF. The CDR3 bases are TGTGCCTGGAGTGTAAAGGGCGAAAATGAAAAACTGTTTTTT.

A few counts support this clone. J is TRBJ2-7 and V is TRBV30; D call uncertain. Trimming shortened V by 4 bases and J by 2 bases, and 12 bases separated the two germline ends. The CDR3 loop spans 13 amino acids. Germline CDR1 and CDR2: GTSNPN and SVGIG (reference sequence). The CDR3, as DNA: TGTGCCTGGATGGGTCAGAATCCCTACGAGCAGTACTTC. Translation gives CAWMGQNPYEQYF.

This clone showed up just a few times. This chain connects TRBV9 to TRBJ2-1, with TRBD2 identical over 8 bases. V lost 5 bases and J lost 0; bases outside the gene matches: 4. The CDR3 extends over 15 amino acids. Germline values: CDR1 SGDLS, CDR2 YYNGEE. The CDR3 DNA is TGTGCCAGCAGTGCGGGGGGAAACTCCTACAATGAGCAGTTCTTC. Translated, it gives CASSAGGNSYNEQFF.